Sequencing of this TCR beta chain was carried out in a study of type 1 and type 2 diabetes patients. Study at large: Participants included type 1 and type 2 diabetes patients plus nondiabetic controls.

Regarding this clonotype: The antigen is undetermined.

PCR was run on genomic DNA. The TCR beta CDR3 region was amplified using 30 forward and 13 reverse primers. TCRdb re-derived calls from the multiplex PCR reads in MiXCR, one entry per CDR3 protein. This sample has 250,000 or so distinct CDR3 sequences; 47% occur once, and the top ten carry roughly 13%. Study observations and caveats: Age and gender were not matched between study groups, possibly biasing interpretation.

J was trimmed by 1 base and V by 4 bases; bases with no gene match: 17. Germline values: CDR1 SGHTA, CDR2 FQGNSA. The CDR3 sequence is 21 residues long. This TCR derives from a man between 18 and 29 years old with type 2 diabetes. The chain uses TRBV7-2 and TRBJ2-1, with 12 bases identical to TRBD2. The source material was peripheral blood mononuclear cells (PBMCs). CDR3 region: CASSWTETRLAGDLSYNEQFF. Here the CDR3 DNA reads TGTGCCAGCAGCTGGACAGAGACAAGACTAGCGGGAGATCTTTCCTACAATGAGCAGTTCTTC.